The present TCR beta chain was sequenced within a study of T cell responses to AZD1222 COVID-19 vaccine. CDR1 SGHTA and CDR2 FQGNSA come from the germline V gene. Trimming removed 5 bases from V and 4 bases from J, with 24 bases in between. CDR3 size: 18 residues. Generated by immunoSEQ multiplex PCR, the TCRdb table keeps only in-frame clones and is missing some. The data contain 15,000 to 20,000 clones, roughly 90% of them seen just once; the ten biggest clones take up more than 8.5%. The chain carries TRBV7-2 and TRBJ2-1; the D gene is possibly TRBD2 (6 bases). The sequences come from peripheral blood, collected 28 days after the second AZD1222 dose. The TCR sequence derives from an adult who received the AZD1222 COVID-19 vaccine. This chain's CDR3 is CASSPRGGFRAGYNEQFF. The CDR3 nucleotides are TGTGCCAGCAGCCCCCGGGGTGGGTTCCGAGCGGGTTACAATGAGCAGTTCTTC.